This is a list of T cell receptor beta chains from one sample in a study of T cell changes during pregnancy in multiple sclerosis. Repertoires were generated with immunoSEQ multiplex PCR, while TCRdb's copy carries only in-frame clones and drops some. Among 40,000 to 45,000 clones listed, about 92% were seen once. Sequencing used CD4+ T cells from peripheral blood mononuclear cells, obtained in the third trimester of pregnancy. Receptor source: a female donor with multiple sclerosis, enrolled in a pregnancy study. Both conserved end residues are trimmed from each CDR3. Rows give clone size only sometimes, using once, few, many, or a class for an expanded clone.

>.|TRBV28|TRBJ1-1
ASSFLILRTGASFDTEAF
>.|TRBV15|TRBJ2-5
ATNTGLGETQY
>.|TRBV6-1|TRBJ2-1
ASSARLAGVPYNEQF
>once|TRBV18|TRBJ2-1
ASSPRPAGGYNEQF
>.|TRBV4-2|TRBJ2-7
ASSQDLSYEQY
>.|TRBV7-3|TRBJ2-1
ASSFGSGLADNEQF
>.|TRBV10-3|TRBJ1-1
AIKEDRGKGSEAF
>.|TRBV6-6|TRBJ2-7
ASSSQGTSGNEQY
>.|TRBV27|TRBJ2-7
ASGRGGKVTYEQY
>.|TRBV4-1|TRBJ2-5
ASSQAGLAVETQY
>.|TRBV5-1|TRBJ1-4
ASSLGQGIVTNEKLF
>.|TRBV10-3|TRBJ1-1
AIRRQGANTEAF
>.|TRBV10-3|TRBJ2-2
AISESASGRRGTGELF
>.|TRBV7-9|TRBJ2-7
ASSVTGTSYEQY
>.|TRBV19|TRBJ1-5
ASSPGGSNQPQH
>.|TRBV5-4|TRBJ2-7
ASSLQIQVPGLSYEQY
>.|TRBV11-2|TRBJ2-7
ASSLMAGSEQY
>.|TRBV18|TRBJ2-7
ASSPFGLAGDEQY
>.|TRBV7-6|TRBJ2-3
ASSPGDRGDTDTQY
>once|TRBV30|TRBJ1-1
AWKTRGGINTEAF
>.|TRBV29-1|TRBJ2-7
SVKGTSGRARSYEQY
>.|TRBV28|TRBJ2-3
ASSYRRRGGRDTQY
>.|TRBV5-1|TRBJ2-6
ASSPVAGAGANVLT
>.|TRBV7-9|TRBJ2-2
ASSQPPGQGGTGELF
>.|TRBV19|TRBJ2-7
ASQRDRLSYEQY
>.|TRBV5-6|TRBJ2-5
ASSLGVGGTQY
>once|TRBV7-3|TRBJ2-1
ASSSLSGEITV
>few|TRBV27|TRBJ2-3
ASQLRDFPSTDTQY
>.|TRBV2|TRBJ2-1
ASTDPIKREQF
>.|TRBV7-9|TRBJ1-1
AIPGGATEAF
>.|TRBV28|TRBJ2-3
ASSSGRDTQY
>.|TRBV27|TRBJ2-3
ASSLTSGGPDTQY
>.|TRBV7-2|TRBJ2-5
ASSLNFGLETQY
>.|TRBV15|TRBJ1-2
ATSRDKTGTVLYGYT
>.|TRBV4-1|TRBJ2-1
ASRGAGGNEQF